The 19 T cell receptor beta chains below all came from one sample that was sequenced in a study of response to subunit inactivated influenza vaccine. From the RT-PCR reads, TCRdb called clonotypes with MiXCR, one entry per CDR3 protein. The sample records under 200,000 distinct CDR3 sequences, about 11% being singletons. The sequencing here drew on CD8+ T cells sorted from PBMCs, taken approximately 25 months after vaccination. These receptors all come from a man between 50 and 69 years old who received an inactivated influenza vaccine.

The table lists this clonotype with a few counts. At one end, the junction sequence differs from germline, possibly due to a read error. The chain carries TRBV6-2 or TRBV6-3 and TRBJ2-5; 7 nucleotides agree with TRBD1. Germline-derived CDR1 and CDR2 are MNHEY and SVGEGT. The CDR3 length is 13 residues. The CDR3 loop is CASTPWAGGDVNF. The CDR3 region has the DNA TGTGCCAGCACCCCCTGGGCAGGGGGAGACGTGAACTTC.

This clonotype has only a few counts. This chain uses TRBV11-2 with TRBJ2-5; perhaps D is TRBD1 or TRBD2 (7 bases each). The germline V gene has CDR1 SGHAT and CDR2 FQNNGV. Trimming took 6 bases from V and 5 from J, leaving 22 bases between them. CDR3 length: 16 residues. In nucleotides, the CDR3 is TGTGCCAGCAGTTTGGGGGGGACAGAAATCCTGGAGACCCAGTACTTC. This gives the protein CASSLGGTEILETQYF.

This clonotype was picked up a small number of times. DNA for the CDR3: TGTGCCAGCAGTTTTGTTCCCAGCCTCTACGAGCAGTACTTC. Translating gives CASSFVPSLYEQYF. This rearrangement joins TRBV12-3 or TRBV12-4 to TRBJ2-7; D is uncertain. The length of the CDR3 is 14 residues. V was trimmed by 3 bases and J by 3 bases, leaving 12 bases between them.

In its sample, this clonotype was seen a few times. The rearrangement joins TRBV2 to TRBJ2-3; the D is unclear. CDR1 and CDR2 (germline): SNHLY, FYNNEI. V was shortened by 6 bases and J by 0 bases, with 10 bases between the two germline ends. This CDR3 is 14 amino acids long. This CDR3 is CASSDFSSTDTQYF. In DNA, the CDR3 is TGTGCCAGCAGCGATTTCTCGAGCACAGATACGCAGTATTTT.

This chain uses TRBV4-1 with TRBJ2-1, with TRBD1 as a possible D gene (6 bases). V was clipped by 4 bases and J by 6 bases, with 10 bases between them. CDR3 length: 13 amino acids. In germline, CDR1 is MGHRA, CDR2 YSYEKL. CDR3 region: CASSPGHFNEQFF. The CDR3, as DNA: TGCGCCAGCAGCCCGGGACATTTCAATGAGCAGTTCTTC.

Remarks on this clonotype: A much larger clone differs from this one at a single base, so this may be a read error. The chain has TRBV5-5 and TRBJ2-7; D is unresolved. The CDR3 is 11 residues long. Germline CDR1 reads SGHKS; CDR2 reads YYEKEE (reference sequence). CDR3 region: CASSLTYEQCF. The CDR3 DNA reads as TGTGCCAGCAGCTTGACCTACGAGCAGTGCTTC. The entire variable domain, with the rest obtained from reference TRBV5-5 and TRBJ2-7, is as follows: DAGVTQSPTHLIKTRGQQVTLRCSPISGHKSVSWYQQVLGQGPQFIFQYYEKEERGRGNFPDRFSARQFPNYSSELNVNALLLGDSALYLCASSLTYEQCFGPGTRLTVT.

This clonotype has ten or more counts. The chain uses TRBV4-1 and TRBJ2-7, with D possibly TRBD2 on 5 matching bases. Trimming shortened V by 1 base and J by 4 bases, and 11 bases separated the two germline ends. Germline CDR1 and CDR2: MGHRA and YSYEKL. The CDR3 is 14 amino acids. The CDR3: CASSQAPGLYEQYF. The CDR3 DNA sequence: TGCGCCAGCAGCCAAGCTCCGGGGTTGTACGAGCAGTACTTC.

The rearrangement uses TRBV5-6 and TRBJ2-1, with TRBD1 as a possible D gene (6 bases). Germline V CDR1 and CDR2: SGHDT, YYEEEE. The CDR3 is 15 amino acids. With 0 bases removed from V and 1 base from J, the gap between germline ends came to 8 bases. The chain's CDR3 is CASSLVQGSYNEQFF. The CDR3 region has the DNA TGTGCCAGCAGCTTGGTACAGGGATCCTACAATGAGCAGTTCTTC. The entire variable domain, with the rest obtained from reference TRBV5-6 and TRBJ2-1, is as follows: DAGVTQSPTHLIKTRGQQVTLRCSPKSGHDTVSWYQQALGQGPQFIFQYYEEEERQRGNFPDRFSGHQFPNYSSELNVNALLLGDSALYLCASSLVQGSYNEQFFGPGTRLTVL.

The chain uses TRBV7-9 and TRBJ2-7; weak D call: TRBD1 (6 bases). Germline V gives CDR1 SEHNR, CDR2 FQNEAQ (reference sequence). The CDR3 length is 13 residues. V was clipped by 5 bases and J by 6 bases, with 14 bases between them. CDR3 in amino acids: CASSPVGAGEQYF. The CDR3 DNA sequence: TGTGCCAGCAGCCCCGTGGGGGCGGGCGAGCAGTACTTC. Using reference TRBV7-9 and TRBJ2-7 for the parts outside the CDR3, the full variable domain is DTGVSQNPRHKITKRGQNVTFRCDPISEHNRLYWYRQTLGQGPEFLTYFQNEAQLEKSRLLSDRFSAERPKGSFSTLEIQRTEQGDSAMYLCASSPVGAGEQYFGPGTRLTVT.

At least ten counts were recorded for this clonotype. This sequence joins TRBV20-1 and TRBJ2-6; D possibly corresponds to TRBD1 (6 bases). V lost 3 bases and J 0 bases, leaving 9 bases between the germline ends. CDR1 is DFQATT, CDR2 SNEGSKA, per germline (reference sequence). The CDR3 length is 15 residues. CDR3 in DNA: TGCAGTGCTAGGGGGGCCAACTCTGGGGCCAACGTCCTGACTTTC. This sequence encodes CSARGANSGANVLTF.

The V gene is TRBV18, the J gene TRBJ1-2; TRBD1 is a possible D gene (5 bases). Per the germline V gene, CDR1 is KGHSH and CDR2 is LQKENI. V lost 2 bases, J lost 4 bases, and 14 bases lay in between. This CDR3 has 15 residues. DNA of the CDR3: TGTGCCAGCTCACCATTACAGGCCGGGATCTATGGCTACACCTTC. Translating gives CASSPLQAGIYGYTF.

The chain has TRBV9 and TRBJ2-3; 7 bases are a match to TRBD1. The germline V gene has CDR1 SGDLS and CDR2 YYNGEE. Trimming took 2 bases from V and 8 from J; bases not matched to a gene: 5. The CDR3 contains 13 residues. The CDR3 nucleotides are TGTGCCAGCAGCGTCGGGACAGACCCTACGCAGTATTTT. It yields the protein CASSVGTDPTQYF.

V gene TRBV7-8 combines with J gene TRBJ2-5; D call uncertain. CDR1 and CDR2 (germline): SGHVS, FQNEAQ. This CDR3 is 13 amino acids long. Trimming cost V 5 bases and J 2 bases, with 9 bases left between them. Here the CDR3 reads CASSPAEQETQYF. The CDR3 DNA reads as TGTGCCAGCAGCCCCGCGGAACAAGAGACCCAGTACTTC. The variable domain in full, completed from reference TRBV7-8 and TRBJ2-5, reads GAGVSQSPRYKVAKRGQDVALRCDPISGHVSLFWYQQALGQGPEFLTYFQNEAQLDKSGLPSDRFFAERPEGSVSTLKIQRTQQEDSAVYLCASSPAEQETQYFGPGTRLLVL.

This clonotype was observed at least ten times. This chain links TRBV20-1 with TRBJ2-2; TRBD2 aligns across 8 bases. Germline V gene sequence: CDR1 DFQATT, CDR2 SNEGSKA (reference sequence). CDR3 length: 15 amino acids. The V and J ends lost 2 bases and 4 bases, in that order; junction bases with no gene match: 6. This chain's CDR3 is CSARRREAGTGELFF. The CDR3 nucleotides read TGCAGTGCTAGACGGCGGGAGGCGGGCACCGGGGAGCTGTTTTTT.

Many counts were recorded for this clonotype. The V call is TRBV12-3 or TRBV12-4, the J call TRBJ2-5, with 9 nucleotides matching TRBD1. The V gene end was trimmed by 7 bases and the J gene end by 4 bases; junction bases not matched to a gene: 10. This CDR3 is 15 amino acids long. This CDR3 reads CASTLTGGGRETQYF. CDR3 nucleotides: TGTGCCAGCACGCTCACAGGGGGCGGCAGAGAGACCCAGTACTTC.

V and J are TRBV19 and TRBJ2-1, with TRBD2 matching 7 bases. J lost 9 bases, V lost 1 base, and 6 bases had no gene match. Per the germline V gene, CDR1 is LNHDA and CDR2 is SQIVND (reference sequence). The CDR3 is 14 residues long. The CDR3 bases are TGTGCCAGTAGTATAGGAGGGAGGGCCCCTGAGCAGTTCTTC. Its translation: CASSIGGRAPEQFF.

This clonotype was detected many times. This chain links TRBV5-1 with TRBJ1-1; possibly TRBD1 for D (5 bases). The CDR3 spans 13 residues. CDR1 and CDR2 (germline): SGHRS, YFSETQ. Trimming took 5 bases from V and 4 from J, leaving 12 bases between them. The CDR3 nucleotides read TGCGCCAGCAGTGGGGGGGTGATCACTGAAGCTTTCTTT. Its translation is CASSGGVITEAFF.

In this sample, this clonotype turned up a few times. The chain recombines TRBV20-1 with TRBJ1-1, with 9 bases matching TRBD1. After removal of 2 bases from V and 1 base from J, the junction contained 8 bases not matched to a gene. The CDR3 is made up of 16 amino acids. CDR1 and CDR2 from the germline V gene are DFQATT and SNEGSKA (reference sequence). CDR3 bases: TGCAGTGCTAGACCCCGGGACAGGGAGACGAACACTGAAGCTTTCTTT. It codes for CSARPRDRETNTEAFF.

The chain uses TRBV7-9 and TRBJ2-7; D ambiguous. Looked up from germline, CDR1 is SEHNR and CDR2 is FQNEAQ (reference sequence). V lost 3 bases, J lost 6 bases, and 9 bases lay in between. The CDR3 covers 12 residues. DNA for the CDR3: TGTGCCAGCAGCTTCGCCCAGCTCGAGCAGTACTTC. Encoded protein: CASSFAQLEQYF.